This T cell receptor beta chain was retrieved from a study of T cell responses to AZD1222 COVID-19 vaccine (dated by TCRdb to the early 2020s). Regarding the complete study: AZD1222 recipients with second doses at about 4 weeks or about 12 weeks were pooled, because spike-specific TCR depth and breadth did not differ between schedules. TCR sequencing was performed for about 250 trial participants, of whom about 210 were given two doses of AZD1222 and some 25 were given two doses of MenACWY control vaccine. Trial participants were enrolled by age into subgroups of 18-55, 56-69 and 70-plus years, and approximately 150, 30 and 60 TCR-sequenced participants, respectively, were included in these subgroups.

The time point tag for this specimen amounts to: baseline before first vaccination. Vaccinee samples came from UK trials COV001 and COV002, including a single-blind randomized controlled phase 2/3 trial of AZD1222 (ChAdOx1 nCoV-19) in healthy adults. For TCRbeta chain sequencing, PBMC samples were collected from trial participants at day 0 and at day 28 after the second dose. The CDR3 regions of human TCRbeta chains were subjected to immunosequencing. From the authors' description of their analysis: Repertoire TCRs were matched against a reference library of SARS-CoV-2-specific TCRs generated with the MIRA antigen-specificity platform. Breadth was defined as the fraction of unique TCRs that were SARS-CoV-2-associated, and depth was defined as the fraction of total T cells that were SARS-CoV-2-associated. Each spike-specific TCR was assigned to its reactive spike region and to a CD4 or CD8 class using the MIRA data. Log10-transformed breadth and depth values were compared by one-way ANOVA with Sidak's multiple comparisons tests. TCRdb provides this immuneACCESS table in a form limited to in-frame rearrangements. Some clones are lacking; in checked studies, under half of them reflect an unresolved V gene, and why the rest are absent is not known. For V, J and clone size, that table is used; D and trimming come from the DNA. The sample profile shows approximately 130,000 clones; about nine tenths of them were found once. The ten largest clonotypes hold approximately 1% of the sample.

Remarks on this clone: Its cognate antigen has yet to be identified. Base qualities were left out, and no much larger clone turns up one base away.

Overall study results and their limits: The 56-69-year group was small, and its depth increase did not reach significance, likely because of low power. Conclusions about previously exposed vaccinees were limited because only six or seven AZD1222 recipients were SARS-CoV-2 seropositive at baseline. Most participants were white British and females outnumbered males, and the authors suggested that clonal diversity may have been underestimated. After two AZD1222 doses, both the breadth and the depth of spike-specific TCRs were significantly higher than at day 0 and than in MenACWY recipients. Because no day 14 peak-response samples were available, the repertoires could be characterized only after the peak T cell response. The whole spike protein was spanned by vaccine-associated CD4 TCRs, and dominant responses were seen in regions 160-218 and 743-854. Reportedly, almost half of the unique spike-specific TCRs recognized epitopes lying outside the regions that are mutated in the B.1.351 and B.1.1.7 variants.

The receptor was derived from an adult in good health. This specimen consisted of peripheral blood, obtained on day 0 of AZD1222 vaccination.

The CDR3 amino acid sequence is: CASSFTPSGLAAYNEQFF. The DNA is TGTGCCAGCAGTTTTACCCCGAGTGGACTAGCGGCCTACAATGAGCAGTTCTTC. Here the chain combines TRBV27 and TRBJ2-1, with 10 central nucleotides matching TRBD2. V has 3 bases trimmed and J has 2 bases trimmed; junction bases matching no gene number 10. Taken from cysteine to phenylalanine, the CDR3 has 18 residues. Of all the DNA, just the CDR3 is kept, 54 bases in frame from base 1. As encoded in the germline V gene (reference sequence), CDR1 is MNHEY while CDR2 is SMNVEV.